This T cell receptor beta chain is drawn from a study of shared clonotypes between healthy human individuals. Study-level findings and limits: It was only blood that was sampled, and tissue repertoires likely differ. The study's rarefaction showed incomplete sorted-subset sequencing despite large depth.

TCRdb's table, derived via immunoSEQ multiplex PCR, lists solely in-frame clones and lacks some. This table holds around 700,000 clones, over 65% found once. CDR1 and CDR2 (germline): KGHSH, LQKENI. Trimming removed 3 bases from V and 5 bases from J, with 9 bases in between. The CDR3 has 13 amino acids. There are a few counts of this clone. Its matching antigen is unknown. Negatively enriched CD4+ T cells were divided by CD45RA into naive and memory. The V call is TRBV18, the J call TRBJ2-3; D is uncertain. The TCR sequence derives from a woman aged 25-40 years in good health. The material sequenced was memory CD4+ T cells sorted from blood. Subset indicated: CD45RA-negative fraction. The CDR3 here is CASSPPQQDTQYF. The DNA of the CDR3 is TGTGCCAGCTCACCTCCTCAACAAGATACGCAGTATTTT.